Listed here is a single T cell receptor beta chain. Its antigen remains unidentified. Being one base from a much bigger clone, this may be a read error. Each TRB amplification used roughly 220-550 ng of genomic DNA from blood. The sample comes from a study of T and B cells in COVID-19 patients. Study overall: The recovered patients had mostly mild to moderate COVID-19 with outpatient management. Study results and limitations: Early severe-case samples and blood from mildly ill patients during symptoms were in short supply.

TRB rearrangements were amplified by multiplex PCR with BIOMED2 TRB-A/B primers. TCRdb re-called the multiplex PCR reads with MiXCR, one entry per CDR3 protein. The sample consists of tens of thousands of distinct CDR3 sequences, approximately 30% of them appearing once. This CDR3 contains 13 residues. Per the germline V gene, CDR1 is MNHEY and CDR2 is SMNVEV (reference sequence). Trimming took 11 bases from V and 5 from J; bases not matched to a gene: 8. What was sequenced was blood. The chain employs TRBV27 and TRBJ2-1, with 8 nucleotides matching TRBD1. This TCR came from a human donor who had recovered from COVID-19. This chain's CDR3 is CACTDRVNNEQFF. DNA for the CDR3: TGTGCCTGCACGGACAGGGTCAACAATGAGCAGTTCTTC.